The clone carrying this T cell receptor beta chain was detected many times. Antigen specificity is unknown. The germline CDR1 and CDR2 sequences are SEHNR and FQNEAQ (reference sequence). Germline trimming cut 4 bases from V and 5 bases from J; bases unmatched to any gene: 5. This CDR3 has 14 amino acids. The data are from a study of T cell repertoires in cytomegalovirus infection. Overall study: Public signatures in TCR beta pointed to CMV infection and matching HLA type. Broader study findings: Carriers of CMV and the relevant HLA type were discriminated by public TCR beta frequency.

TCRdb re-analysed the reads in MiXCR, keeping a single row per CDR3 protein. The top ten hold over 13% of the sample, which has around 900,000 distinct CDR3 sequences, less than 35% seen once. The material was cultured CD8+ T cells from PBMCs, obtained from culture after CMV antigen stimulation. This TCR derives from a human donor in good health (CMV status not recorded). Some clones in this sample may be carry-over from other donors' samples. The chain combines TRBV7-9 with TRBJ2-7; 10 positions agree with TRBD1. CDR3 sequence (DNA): TGTGCCAGCAGCTCCGGGACAGGGGTCGACGAGCAGTACTTC. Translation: CASSSGTGVDEQYF. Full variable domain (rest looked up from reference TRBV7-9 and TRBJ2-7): DTGVSQNPRHKITKRGQNVTFRCDPISEHNRLYWYRQTLGQGPEFLTYFQNEAQLEKSRLLSDRFSAERPKGSFSTLEIQRTEQGDSAMYLCASSSGTGVDEQYFGPGTRLTVT.